This entry lists 32 T cell receptor beta chains sequenced from one sample in a study of T cells expressing NK-cell markers. From the 5' RACE reads, TCRdb lists one entry per CDR3 protein and no DNA. The sample data list 200,000 to 300,000 distinct CDR3 sequences. The sequenced sample consisted of blood T cells: a sorted CD56 or NKG2C T cell subset, CD4+ or CD8+ T cells, or bulk PBMC T cells (not recorded which). These receptor sequences come from a man in his late teens or twenties in good health.

The chain is built from TRBV2 and TRBJ2-1; the D call from TCRdb, TRBD2, cannot be confirmed without DNA. The CDR3 contains 15 residues. Germline V gene lookup returns CDR1 SNHLY and CDR2 FYNNEI. This chain's CDR3 is CASSDTGLYNNEQFF.

Here the CDR3 reads CASSQVPGLNTEAFF. V usage is TRBV14 and J usage is TRBJ1-1. The CDR3 has 15 residues. CDR1 is SGHDN and CDR2 is FVKESK in the germline V gene. The variable domain in full, with the rest retrieved from reference TRBV14 and TRBJ1-1, is EAGVTQFPSHSVIEKGQTVTLRCDPISGHDNLYWYRRVMGKEIKFLLHFVKESKQDESGMPNNRFLAERTGGTYSTLKVQPAELEDSGVYFCASSQVPGLNTEAFFGQGTRLTVV.

The chain has TRBV18 and TRBJ2-7. The CDR3 spans 14 residues. Germline CDR1 reads KGHSH; CDR2 reads LQKENI. The CDR3: CASSPGVTSTEQYF.

The chain joins TRBV11-2 to TRBJ1-4; with no DNA, the TCRdb D assignment of TRBD1 cannot be verified. The CDR3 extends over 14 amino acids. CDR1 is SGHAT, CDR2 FQNNGV, per germline. CDR3 sequence reads: CASSSGQGYEKLFF.

This sequence joins TRBV3-1 and TRBJ2-1. The germline CDR1 and CDR2 sequences are LGHDT and YNNKEL (reference sequence). The CDR3 totals 14 residues. The CDR3: CASSQAGLHAEQFF.

V gene TRBV12-3 or TRBV12-4 combines with J gene TRBJ1-5; TCRdb proposes TRBD1, but this gene call is untestable without DNA. This CDR3 comprises 14 residues. The CDR3 loop reads CASSTRTGGQPQHF.

V and J are TRBV28 and TRBJ2-6. Germline CDR1 is MDHEN and CDR2 is SYDVKM. The CDR3 covers 16 residues. CDR3 residues: CASRKSGETGANVLTF.

The J gene is TRBJ2-2, the V gene TRBV9. The CDR3 contains 16 residues. The germline V gene encodes CDR1 SGDLS and CDR2 YYNGEE. The chain's CDR3 is CASSVSLDLNTGELFF.

This sequence joins TRBV9 and TRBJ2-2; as DNA is missing, the TRBD2 call by TCRdb cannot be tested. CDR1 is SGDLS, CDR2 YYNGEE, per germline. This CDR3 is built from 14 residues. The CDR3: CASREDSHTGELFF.

V usage is TRBV5-1 and J usage is TRBJ2-7. Germline V gene data show CDR1 as SGHRS and CDR2 as YFSETQ. This CDR3 has 13 amino acids. This CDR3 is CASREQSSYEQYF.

The chain has TRBV24-1 and TRBJ2-5; TCRdb indicates TRBD2, and absent DNA this call remains unverified. The CDR3 sequence is 15 residues long. From germline, CDR1 is KGHDR and CDR2 SFDVKD. The CDR3 spells CATSVGLAAQETQYF.

The chain employs TRBV7-3 and TRBJ2-1; the D gene TCRdb calls, TRBD1, cannot be checked with no DNA. The CDR3 length is 16 residues. The V gene's germline CDR1 is SGHTA and CDR2 FQGTGA. CDR3: CASSSPSAGVPNEQFF.

J is TRBJ2-2 and V is TRBV5-1. This CDR3 has 15 amino acids. CDR1 is SGHRS and CDR2 is YFSETQ in the germline V gene. CDR3 protein: CASSPTLTNTGELFF.

V is TRBV28 and J is TRBJ2-5; absent DNA, TCRdb's TRBD2 call cannot be checked. The germline gives CDR1 MDHEN, CDR2 SYDVKM. This CDR3 comprises 14 residues. The CDR3 here is CASSLLAAQETQYF.

J is TRBJ2-1 and V is TRBV12-3 or TRBV12-4; TCRdb's assignment of TRBD2 cannot be checked, as there is no DNA. The CDR3 covers 14 residues. This chain's CDR3 is CASSLVGLAYEQFF.

The chain links TRBV5-4 to TRBJ2-1; absent DNA, TCRdb's TRBD1 call cannot be checked. CDR3 size: 16 residues. In germline, CDR1 is SGHNT, CDR2 YYREEE (reference sequence). CDR3 amino acids: CASTFSGGITYNEQFF.

The chain uses TRBV12-3 or TRBV12-4 and TRBJ1-2. The CDR3 contains 15 residues. CDR3 region: CASSFIAGGGRGYTF.

The chain joins TRBV15 to TRBJ2-2; no DNA is available, so the TRBD2 call from TCRdb remains unchecked. This CDR3 is built from 16 residues. Germline CDR1 and CDR2: LNHNV and YYDKDF (reference sequence). The chain's CDR3 is CATSRGGNLNTGELFF. The whole variable domain, filled in from reference TRBV15 and TRBJ2-2, reads DAMVIQNPRYQVTQFGKPVTLSCSQTLNHNVMYWYQQKSSQAPKLLFHYYDKDFNNEADTPDNFQSRRPNTSFCFLDIRSPGLGDTAMYLCATSRGGNLNTGELFFGEGSRLTVL.

The rearrangement links TRBV5-5 to TRBJ2-3; TCRdb returns TRBD1, unconfirmable since there is no DNA. Germline V lookup: CDR1 SGHKS, CDR2 YYEKEE (reference sequence). The CDR3 has 15 residues. The CDR3 sequence: CASSRGGGRADTQYF.

V is TRBV6-5 and J is TRBJ2-1; the D call of TRBD1 rests on TCRdb alone, since no DNA is present to check it. The length of the CDR3 is 13 residues. Germline values: CDR1 MNHEY, CDR2 SVGAGI. CDR3 residues: CATSFSRVLGQFF.

This chain connects TRBV27 to TRBJ2-5; the TCRdb call, TRBD2, lacks DNA for checking. Germline lookup yields CDR1 MNHEY and CDR2 SMNVEV (reference sequence). CDR3 length equals 16 residues. CDR3 sequence: CASSLRLAGVRETQYF.

The rearrangement links TRBV10-3 to TRBJ2-3; TCRdb picks TRBD2, but there is no DNA to check that call. The CDR3 runs 15 residues. Looked up from germline, CDR1 is ENHRY and CDR2 is SYGVKD. CDR3 sequence: CAISTSGSIADTQYF.

The chain carries TRBV19 and TRBJ2-3; TCRdb calls TRBD1, which cannot be checked without DNA. CDR3 length equals 14 residues. Germline CDR1 is LNHDA and CDR2 is SQIVND (reference sequence). The CDR3 loop is CASSRGQETDTQYF.

The V call is TRBV7-2, the J call TRBJ2-5; the TCRdb D gene call, TRBD2, has no DNA to confirm it. Germline V lookup: CDR1 SGHTA, CDR2 FQGNSA. The CDR3 spans 17 residues. CDR3 in amino acids: CASSPRTSGSGLETQYF.

The genes are TRBV29-1 and TRBJ2-7. This CDR3 is built from 15 residues. Germline V gene sequence: CDR1 SQVTM, CDR2 ANQGSEA. The CDR3 loop reads CSVKGRFRESYEQYF.

This chain uses TRBV19 with TRBJ2-1; TCRdb reports TRBD1, a call that lacks DNA to check it against. Germline lookup yields CDR1 LNHDA and CDR2 SQIVND (reference sequence). The CDR3 covers 14 residues. CDR3 residues: CASQWALDRAEQFF.

The chain's CDR3 is CSARVIEIEAFF. The J gene is TRBJ1-1, the V gene TRBV20-1. This CDR3 is 12 amino acids long. Germline V lookup: CDR1 DFQATT, CDR2 SNEGSKA (reference sequence).

The rearrangement links TRBV5-1 to TRBJ2-1; TCRdb indicates TRBD2, and absent DNA this call remains unverified. The CDR3 is made up of 14 amino acids. In germline, CDR1 is SGHRS, CDR2 YFSETQ. CDR3 residues: CASSPGASRREQFF.

CDR3: CASHLTGGEKLFF. This rearrangement joins TRBV7-9 to TRBJ1-4; TCRdb selects TRBD1, and the lack of DNA leaves this call unchecked. This CDR3 has 13 amino acids. CDR1 and CDR2 (germline): SEHNR, FQNEAQ (reference sequence).

This sequence joins TRBV2 and TRBJ1-1; TCRdb returns TRBD1, unconfirmable since there is no DNA. Per the germline V gene, CDR1 is SNHLY and CDR2 is FYNNEI. The CDR3 length is 14 residues. CDR3 sequence reads: CASSRAGINTEAFF.

CDR3 amino acids: CASSFAGRDEQFF. The chain uses TRBV28 and TRBJ2-1; lacking DNA, the TRBD2 call made by TCRdb goes unchecked. This CDR3 spans 13 amino acids. The V gene's germline CDR1 is MDHEN and CDR2 SYDVKM.

This sequence joins TRBV29-1 and TRBJ1-2; TCRdb selects TRBD1, and the lack of DNA leaves this call unchecked. Looked up from germline, CDR1 is SQVTM and CDR2 is ANQGSEA. There are 13 residues in the CDR3. The chain's CDR3 is CSVSTGRNHGYTF.